A single sample gave rise to the 32 T cell receptor beta chains below, sequenced in a study of blood T cells in healthy people across ages. Alongside a J-beta primer mix, a sample-barcoded 5' primer served in a second PCR lasting about 7 to 12 cycles. TCRdb recomputed calls from the 5' RACE reads with MiXCR, one row per CDR3 protein. Of approximately 2,000,000 distinct CDR3 sequences listed, about 39% were seen once; the top ten hold 20% to 25%. Sequencing was done on a sample of blood. Receptors originate from a human donor in good health.

The chain uses TRBV27 and TRBJ2-1, with TRBD2 identical over 14 bases. This CDR3 has 16 residues. With 5 bases clipped from V and 5 bases from J, the junction kept 5 bases outside the gene matches. Germline CDR1 is MNHEY and CDR2 is SMNVEV (reference sequence). The CDR3 region is CASSRGLAGVNNEQFF. The CDR3 DNA reads TGTGCCAGCAGTCGGGGACTAGCGGGGGTCAACAATGAGCAGTTCTTC.

This clonotype came up a few times. Possible read error: a much larger clone is one base away. The chain recombines TRBV11-1 with TRBJ1-2; D remains unclear. The CDR3 consists of 16 residues. CDR1 SGHAT and CDR2 FQDESV come from the germline V gene (reference sequence). Trimming removed 8 bases from V and 2 bases from J, with 21 bases in between. The CDR3 nucleotides read TGTGCCAGCTGCAAGGGCGACGGGGTCGGGAACTATGGCTACACCTTC. It encodes CASCKGDGVGNYGYTF.

Concerning this clonotype itself: Germline is not matched at one junction end, which may reflect a read error. The genes are TRBV7-3 and TRBJ2-5, with D tentatively TRBD2 (6 bases). Germline V gene data show CDR1 as SGHTA and CDR2 as FQGTGA. The CDR3 totals 14 residues. CDR3 region: CACSLLGGEETQYF. Written as DNA, the CDR3 is TGTGCCTGCAGCTTACTCGGAGGGGAGGAGACCCAGTACTTC. The whole variable domain, remainder taken from reference TRBV7-3 and TRBJ2-5, is GAGVSQTPSNKVTEKGKYVELRCDPISGHTALYWYRQSLGQGPEFLIYFQGTGAADDSGLPNDRFFAVRPEGSVSTLKIQRTERGDSAVYLCACSLLGGEETQYFGPGTRLLVL.

This clonotype was observed a few times. J is TRBJ2-1 and V is TRBV27; D gene ambiguous. This CDR3 has 15 amino acids. V was cut by 6 bases and J by 2 bases, with 14 bases left in between. Germline V gene lookup returns CDR1 MNHEY and CDR2 SMNVEV (reference sequence). The CDR3, as DNA: TGTGCCAGCAGAACAACCGGCCCCACCTACAATGAGCAGTTCTTC. Translation: CASRTTGPTYNEQFF.

The rearrangement links TRBV10-3 to TRBJ2-7; D gene ambiguous. The end of the DNA aligns better with TRBJ2-5, so the J call may be wrong. The CDR3 has 14 residues. Germline CDR1 ENHRY, CDR2 SYGVKD. In nucleotides, the CDR3 is TGTGCCATCAGTGGATCTGGAGTGGCGGAGACCCAGTACTTC. Its translation is CAISGSGVAETQYF.

The chain couples TRBV28 to TRBJ1-1, with D perhaps TRBD1 (6 bases). The CDR3 loop spans 14 amino acids. V lost 6 bases to trimming and J lost 10 bases, with 21 bases between them. Per the germline V gene, CDR1 is MDHEN and CDR2 is SYDVKM. The CDR3 loop reads CASSQSGGGGGAFF. The CDR3 nucleotides read TGTGCCAGCAGCCAGTCGGGGGGGGGCGGGGGAGCTTTCTTT. The full variable domain, with the rest looked up from reference TRBV28 and TRBJ1-1, is DVKVTQSSRYLVKRTGEKVFLECVQDMDHENMFWYRQDPGLGLRLIYFSYDVKMKEKGDIPEGYSVSREKKERFSLILESASTNQTSMYLCASSQSGGGGGAFFGQGTRLTVV.

About this clonotype: One end of the junction varies from germline; a read error may be responsible. The chain is built from TRBV2 and TRBJ1-2; possible D gene TRBD1, 5 bases. The CDR3 totals 11 residues. The germline V gene has CDR1 SNHLY and CDR2 FYNNEI. The CDR3 reads CVSTIRDGYTF. In nucleotides, the CDR3 is TGTGTCAGCACCATCAGGGATGGCTACACCTTC.

This clonotype was seen ten or more times. CDR3 in DNA: TGTGCCAGCAGCCTAGGGGGCGTGGGGGAAAAACTGTTTTTT. Its translation is CASSLGGVGEKLFF. The chain combines TRBV7-8 with TRBJ1-4; 7 nucleotides match TRBD1. V lost 5 bases, J lost 8 bases, and 8 bases stayed unmatched. Per the germline V gene, CDR1 is SGHVS and CDR2 is FQNEAQ. The length of the CDR3 is 14 residues.

The rearrangement uses TRBV30 and TRBJ1-2; D uncertain. Germline V gene data show CDR1 as GTSNPN and CDR2 as SVGIG (reference sequence). V was shortened by 2 bases and J by 8 bases, with 9 bases between the two germline ends. The CDR3 runs to 11 residues. CDR3 nucleotide sequence: TGTGCCTGGAGTAATTGGGGAGGCTACACCTTC. Its protein product is CAWSNWGGYTF.

This clonotype was picked up a small number of times. CDR3 DNA sequence: TGTGCCAGCAGCTTAGAGGGACAGGGGGTTGATACGCAGTATTTT. Encoded protein: CASSLEGQGVDTQYF. The chain couples TRBV7-2 to TRBJ2-3, with 11 bases identical to TRBD1. V lost 1 base, J lost 6 bases, and 3 bases stayed unmatched. Germline V lookup: CDR1 SGHTA, CDR2 FQGNSA. CDR3 length equals 15 residues.

The V and J genes are TRBV29-1 and TRBJ2-7; D perhaps matches TRBD1 (6 bases). The germline V gene encodes CDR1 SQVTM and CDR2 ANQGSEA. The CDR3 has 13 residues. V was shortened by 2 bases and J by 2 bases, with 10 bases between the two germline ends. CDR3 sequence (DNA): TGCAGCGTTGAACAGGGGTCGGCCTACGAGCAGTACTTC. This translates into CSVEQGSAYEQYF.

The V and J genes are TRBV6-5 and TRBJ1-4; 7 bases line up with TRBD1. CDR1 and CDR2 from the germline V gene are MNHEY and SVGAGI. There are 14 residues in the CDR3. Germline trimming cut 2 bases from V and 11 bases from J; bases unmatched to any gene: 8. The CDR3 coding sequence is TGTGCCAGCAGTTACCAGATAAAGACAGGGAAACTGTTTTTT. Protein: CASSYQIKTGKLFF.

This chain's CDR3 is CASSPRTGGVLGYTF. The DNA for the CDR3 is TGCGCCAGCAGCCCAAGGACAGGGGGCGTTTTGGGCTACACCTTC. The rearrangement joins TRBV5-1 to TRBJ1-2, with 11 nucleotides matching TRBD1. Germline V gives CDR1 SGHRS, CDR2 YFSETQ. The CDR3 contains 15 residues. The junction had 10 bases not matched to a gene; V was cut back by 4 bases and J by 8 bases.

This rearrangement joins TRBV7-9 to TRBJ2-1; 9 nucleotides agree with TRBD2. This CDR3 is built from 17 residues. The J segment lost 4 bases and the V segment lost 1 base, leaving 8 bases of the junction unmatched. Germline V lookup: CDR1 SEHNR, CDR2 FQNEAQ (reference sequence). As DNA, the CDR3 is TGTGCCAGCAGCTTAGGTCTGACCAGCGGGGGGTACAATGAGCAGTTCTTC. Translating gives CASSLGLTSGGYNEQFF.

This clonotype was seen more than once but under ten times. The V and J genes are TRBV20-1 and TRBJ2-7; TRBD2 matches 12 bases. Germline CDR1 DFQATT, CDR2 SNEGSKA (reference sequence). V gave up 1 base and J gave up 0 bases; unmatched junction bases: 10. The CDR3 runs 18 residues. The CDR3 DNA reads as TGCAGTGCTAGAGTTGGTCTAGCGGGGGGGATAAGCTCCTACGAGCAGTACTTC. It is translated as CSARVGLAGGISSYEQYF.

This chain joins TRBV9 and TRBJ2-1, with a possible D match to TRBD2 (6 bases). Trimming stripped 4 bases from V and 10 bases from J, with 21 bases between. The length of the CDR3 is 15 residues. Germline loops: CDR1 SGDLS, CDR2 YYNGEE. This CDR3 is CASSRTGTPRVEQFF. In nucleotides, the CDR3 is TGTGCCAGCAGCAGAACCGGGACTCCCAGGGTAGAGCAGTTCTTC.

This clonotype has only one observation. This may be a read error, as it is one base from a much larger clone. V usage is TRBV12-3 or TRBV12-4 and J usage is TRBJ2-7; TRBD2 agrees at 10 bases. This CDR3 has 15 residues. The CDR3 nucleotides are TGTGTCAGCAGCCTAGCGGGGGTGACCTCCTACGAGCAGTACTTC. It specifies CVSSLAGVTSYEQYF.

This chain uses TRBV7-8 with TRBJ1-5; tentative D call: TRBD1 (6 bases). Per the germline V gene, CDR1 is SGHVS and CDR2 is FQNEAQ. This CDR3 comprises 20 residues. With 5 bases removed from V and 1 base from J, the gap between germline ends came to 27 bases. The CDR3 DNA sequence: TGTGCCAGCAGCCTCCTGGGGGGGGGCGCAACCTTAGAAAGCAATCAGCCCCAGCATTTT. It yields the protein CASSLLGGGATLESNQPQHF.

For this clonotype: The junction shows a germline mismatch at one end, possibly a read error. This chain joins TRBV7-9 and TRBJ1-5; D call uncertain. The CDR3 consists of 12 residues. The germline V gene has CDR1 SEHNR and CDR2 FQNEAQ (reference sequence). DNA for the CDR3: TGTGCCGGCAGCTGGCATAATCAGCCCCAGCATTTT. Translating gives CAGSWHNQPQHF.

In regard to this clonotype: Since a far larger clone is one base different, this is likely a read error. Since the CDR3 does not end with the conserved phenylalanine or tryptophan, this likely comes from a read error. J is TRBJ1-5 and V is TRBV5-5; tentative D call: TRBD1 (6 bases). The germline CDR1 and CDR2 sequences are SGHKS and YYEKEE (reference sequence). The V end lost 0 bases, the J end lost 2 bases, and 6 bases lay between the germline ends. The CDR3 sequence is 14 residues long. The CDR3 region has the DNA TGTGCCAGCAGCTTGGGGACAGGCAATCAGCCCCAGCATGTT. The encoded protein is CASSLGTGNQPQHV.

This clonotype has only a few counts. The J gene is TRBJ2-7, the V gene TRBV6-1, with 8 bases matching TRBD1. CDR1 MNHNS and CDR2 SASEGT come from the germline V gene. The CDR3 is made up of 16 amino acids. V gave up 2 bases and J gave up 4 bases; unmatched junction bases: 10. The CDR3 protein is CASSERGQGLRYEQYF. The CDR3 coding sequence is TGTGCCAGCAGTGAAAGAGGACAGGGACTCCGGTACGAGCAGTACTTC.

This clonotype has only a few counts. The genes are TRBV7-8 and TRBJ2-3; no firm D call. Trimming stripped 2 bases from V and 4 bases from J, with 13 bases between. The CDR3 has 15 residues. Germline V gives CDR1 SGHVS, CDR2 FQNEAQ. The CDR3 region is CASSLMSLDSDTQYF. In DNA, the CDR3 is TGTGCCAGCAGCTTAATGAGTCTAGACTCAGATACGCAGTATTTT. The variable domain in full, completed from reference TRBV7-8 and TRBJ2-3, reads GAGVSQSPRYKVAKRGQDVALRCDPISGHVSLFWYQQALGQGPEFLTYFQNEAQLDKSGLPSDRFFAERPEGSVSTLKIQRTQQEDSAVYLCASSLMSLDSDTQYFGPGTRLTVL.

This clonotype was observed a handful of times. The chain recombines TRBV5-5 with TRBJ2-1; TRBD2 agrees at 14 bases. CDR1 is SGHKS, CDR2 YYEKEE, per germline (reference sequence). The CDR3 is 16 amino acids. Unmatched junction bases numbered 9, after V lost 4 bases and J lost 9 bases. The CDR3 DNA reads TGTGCCAGCAGCGACGCGACTAGCGGGGGGGTTCGTGAGCAGTTCTTC. This translates into CASSDATSGGVREQFF.

The CDR3 sequence is CATSGGAKESQYF. The CDR3 nucleotides are TGTGCCACCAGCGGGGGGGCCAAGGAGTCCCAGTACTTC. The chain links TRBV24-1 to TRBJ2-5, with 8 bases identical to TRBD2. V lost 7 bases to trimming and J lost 9 bases; unmatched junction nucleotides: 9. In germline, CDR1 is KGHDR, CDR2 SFDVKD. CDR3 length equals 13 residues.

The chain is built from TRBV29-1 and TRBJ2-7; D not resolved. This CDR3 has 12 residues. CDR1 SQVTM and CDR2 ANQGSEA come from the germline V gene. V was pared by 4 bases and J by 2 bases, with 9 bases between. The CDR3 DNA sequence: TGCAGCGTTGCTCGCACCACCTACGAGCAGTACTTC. Amino acids: CSVARTTYEQYF.

The chain couples TRBV30 to TRBJ2-3; 10 bases match TRBD2. The V gene end was trimmed by 4 bases and the J gene end by 2 bases; junction bases not matched to a gene: 6. This CDR3 contains 15 residues. The germline CDR1 and CDR2 sequences are GTSNPN and SVGIG (reference sequence). CDR3 coding DNA: TGTGCCTGGAAGACAGCGGGGGGGTTCACAGATACGCAGTATTTT. Translating it yields CAWKTAGGFTDTQYF.

This clonotype was found many times. Compared with germline, one end of the junction differs, possibly owing to a read error. The chain carries TRBV12-3 or TRBV12-4 and TRBJ2-1, with D possibly matching TRBD1 (5 bases). This CDR3 spans 11 amino acids. CDR3 coding DNA: TGTGCCAGCAGCTTAGGGGATGAGCAGTTCTTC. Amino acid sequence: CASSLGDEQFF.

This clonotype appeared a few times. The rearrangement uses TRBV7-8 and TRBJ1-2; 9 bases align to TRBD1. The V gene's germline CDR1 is SGHVS and CDR2 FQNEAQ. J lost 6 bases, V lost 3 bases, and 14 bases had no gene match. The CDR3 is made up of 17 amino acids. The DNA of the CDR3 is TGTGCCAGCAGCTTTTCCGGGACAGGGAGTGTGTGGGATGGCTACACCTTC. As protein: CASSFSGTGSVWDGYTF.

V usage is TRBV2 and J usage is TRBJ2-6; D may be TRBD2 (5 bases). The V gene's germline CDR1 is SNHLY and CDR2 FYNNEI. V shed 7 bases and J shed 0 bases, with 10 bases lying between them. This CDR3 has 15 residues. CDR3 bases: TGTGCCAGCACATCTGCGGGCTCTGGGGCCAACGTCCTGACTTTC. Translated, it gives CASTSAGSGANVLTF.

The chain has TRBV6-2 or TRBV6-3 and TRBJ2-6, with D unclear. From germline, CDR1 is MNHEY and CDR2 SVGEGT. This CDR3 is 18 amino acids long. V was pared by 2 bases and J by 1 base, with 15 bases between. CDR3 nucleotides: TGTGCCAGCAGTTACGTTCGGGCTACCAGTTCTGGGGCCAACGTCCTGACTTTC. Amino acid sequence: CASSYVRATSSGANVLTF.

The chain employs TRBV29-1 and TRBJ2-5; no definite D call. The length of the CDR3 is 11 residues. Germline V lookup: CDR1 SQVTM, CDR2 ANQGSEA. With 8 bases removed from V and 2 bases from J, the gap between germline ends came to 9 bases. This CDR3 is CSIVEQETQYF. The CDR3 DNA is TGCAGCATTGTGGAGCAAGAGACCCAGTACTTC.

The CDR3 sequence is CASSANSGPREQYF. The CDR3 DNA reads as TGTGCCAGCAGCGCAAACAGCGGACCTAGGGAGCAGTACTTC. The chain combines TRBV9 with TRBJ2-7, with TRBD2 as a possible D gene (5 bases). CDR1 and CDR2 (germline): SGDLS, YYNGEE. This CDR3 has 14 residues. Between the trimmed V and J ends, which lost 3 bases and 7 bases, there was a span of 17 bases.